One sample yielded the 19 T cell receptor beta chains listed below, sequenced in a study of T cells in Graves' hyperthyroidism and ophthalmopathy. It was RNA transcripts that yielded the amplified TCR beta CDR3 regions. HTBI primers drove first-round RT-PCR of the TCR CDR3. TCRdb reprocessed the multiplex PCR reads with MiXCR, giving one entry per CDR3 protein. In the table there are some 650,000 distinct CDR3 sequences, about a sixth of which are singletons. Specimen: blood. The receptors here all came from a woman aged 40 to 50 with Graves' ophthalmopathy.

This clonotype came up many times. The gene calls are TRBV12-3 or TRBV12-4 and TRBJ2-2, with D hard to call. The CDR3 is 16 residues long. V lost 3 bases, J lost 4 bases, and 15 bases lay in between. The CDR3 protein is CASSLFGGASTGELFF. The CDR3 bases are TGTGCCAGCAGTTTGTTCGGCGGAGCCTCCACCGGGGAGCTGTTTTTT.

The table lists this clonotype with many counts. The chain is built from TRBV28 and TRBJ2-3; a weak D match, TRBD2 (5 bases). CDR1 is MDHEN and CDR2 is SYDVKM in the germline V gene. Trimming left V 6 bases short and J 0 bases short, with 10 bases between. The CDR3 is made up of 14 amino acids. The CDR3 DNA sequence: TGTGCCAGCAGGTATTGGACTAGCACAGATACGCAGTATTTT. This sequence encodes CASRYWTSTDTQYF.

A note on this clonotype: Germline and junction disagree at one end, which may indicate a read error. J is TRBJ1-1 and V is TRBV18; possible D gene TRBD1, 6 bases. CDR1 is KGHSH and CDR2 is LQKENI in the germline V gene. This CDR3 comprises 12 residues. CDR3 in DNA: TGTGCCAGCTCGCGGGACAACATTGAAGCTTTCTTT. As protein: CASSRDNIEAFF. The variable domain in full, with the rest retrieved from reference TRBV18 and TRBJ1-1, is NAGVMQNPRHLVRRRGQEARLRCSPMKGHSHVYWYRQLPEEGLKFMVYLQKENIIDESGMPKERFSAEFPKEGPSILRIQQVVRGDSAAYFCASSRDNIEAFFGQGTRLTVV.

This clonotype was observed at least ten times. The DNA of the CDR3 is TGCAGTGCTAGAAGGGTAATTCGGACTGAAGCTTTCTTT. Translated, it gives CSARRVIRTEAFF. This sequence joins TRBV20-1 and TRBJ1-1; no clear D. Per the germline V gene, CDR1 is DFQATT and CDR2 is SNEGSKA (reference sequence). The CDR3 is 13 amino acids. Trimming cost V 2 bases and J 5 bases, with 12 bases left between them.

This clonotype appeared once. A single base separates this from a much larger clone, so it may be a read error. The J gene is TRBJ2-7, the V gene TRBV5-1, with unresolved D. The germline V gene has CDR1 SGHRS and CDR2 YFSETQ. The CDR3 contains 14 residues. The V and J ends lost 0 bases and 5 bases respectively, with 12 bases between them. The CDR3 DNA follows: TGCGCCAGCAGCTTGGCCGCCCGGGCGGACGAGCAGTACTTC. Residues: CASSLAARADEQYF. The full variable domain, with the rest looked up from reference TRBV5-1 and TRBJ2-7, is KAGVTQTPRYLIKTRGQQVTLSCSPISGHRSVSWYQQTPGQGLQFLFEYFSETQRNKGNFPGRFSGRQFSNSRSEMNVSTLELGDSALYLCASSLAARADEQYFGPGTRLTVT.

This clonotype was counted a few times. V usage is TRBV20-1 and J usage is TRBJ1-5, with D perhaps matching TRBD1 (6 bases). Germline loops: CDR1 DFQATT, CDR2 SNEGSKA (reference sequence). The V end lost 3 bases, the J end lost 7 bases, and 25 bases lay between the germline ends. The CDR3 is made up of 17 amino acids. For the CDR3, the DNA is TGCAGTGCTAGCCCGATCAAAGGGGGAGGTCTAAGACAGCCCCAGCATTTT. It encodes CSASPIKGGGLRQPQHF.

This chain links TRBV7-2 with TRBJ2-1, with D possibly being TRBD1 (5 bases). This CDR3 has 15 residues. Germline V gives CDR1 SGHTA, CDR2 FQGNSA. With 6 bases removed from V and 6 bases from J, the gap between germline ends came to 18 bases. The CDR3 reads CASRPRARAVNEQFF. The CDR3 nucleotides are TGTGCCAGCAGACCCCGGGCCAGGGCCGTCAATGAGCAGTTCTTC.

The chain carries TRBV5-6 and TRBJ2-1; D remains ambiguous. The CDR3 has 11 amino acids. Per the germline V gene, CDR1 is SGHDT and CDR2 is YYEEEE. Trimming cost V 0 bases and J 12 bases, with 7 bases left between them. For the CDR3, the DNA is TGTGCCAGCAGCTTGGGGGGTGGGCAGTTCTTC. This gives the protein CASSLGGGQFF.

V gene TRBV6-1 combines with J gene TRBJ1-1, with TRBD1 as a possible D gene (6 bases). CDR3 size: 18 residues. The V and J ends lost 6 bases and 4 bases respectively, with 27 bases between them. Germline lookup yields CDR1 MNHNS and CDR2 SASEGT. The CDR3 sequence: CASSFLRGQGRRITEAFF. CDR3 nucleotides: TGTGCCAGCAGCTTTCTACGGGGGCAGGGGCGGCGTATCACTGAAGCTTTCTTT.

This clonotype was found many times. The rearrangement uses TRBV7-3 and TRBJ2-3; 8 nucleotides agree with TRBD2. This CDR3 region has 14 residues. The J segment lost 5 bases and the V segment lost 9 bases, leaving 10 bases of the junction unmatched. Germline values: CDR1 SGHTA, CDR2 FQGTGA. The chain's CDR3 is CASSPAGGVDTQYF. CDR3 DNA: TGTGCCAGTTCGCCGGCGGGAGGCGTAGATACGCAGTATTTT. Based on the CDR3 plus reference TRBV7-3 and TRBJ2-3, the full variable domain is GAGVSQTPSNKVTEKGKYVELRCDPISGHTALYWYRQSLGQGPEFLIYFQGTGAADDSGLPNDRFFAVRPEGSVSTLKIQRTERGDSAVYLCASSPAGGVDTQYFGPGTRLTVL.

The gene calls are TRBV13 and TRBJ1-4; D is unclear. Germline CDR1 reads PRHDT; CDR2 reads FYEKMQ (reference sequence). V was pared by 6 bases and J by 7 bases, with 18 bases between. The CDR3 covers 15 residues. This chain's CDR3 is CASRNPCGEGEKLFF. The CDR3 DNA sequence: TGTGCCAGCAGAAACCCTTGCGGGGAAGGTGAAAAACTGTTTTTT.

Regarding this clonotype: One end of the junction fails to match germline, which may point to a read error. The chain carries TRBV12-5 and TRBJ1-2, with D perhaps TRBD1 (5 bases). The germline V gene has CDR1 LGHNT and CDR2 FRNRAP. The CDR3 has 15 residues. The CDR3 DNA is TGTGCTGGTGGTTTGGTGACAGTTCCTAACTATGGCTACACCTTC. This codes for CAGGLVTVPNYGYTF.

The J gene is TRBJ2-3, the V gene TRBV5-1; no firm D call. From germline, CDR1 is SGHRS and CDR2 YFSETQ. The CDR3 has 14 amino acids. V dropped 2 bases and J dropped 6 bases, with 13 bases sitting between them. CDR3 amino acids: CASSFGPVGDTQYF. The CDR3 nucleotides are TGCGCCAGCAGCTTCGGGCCAGTGGGTGATACGCAGTATTTT.

Remarks on this clonotype: Since a much larger clone is just one base distant, this may be a read error. The chain links TRBV5-1 to TRBJ2-1, with 10 bases aligning to TRBD1. The CDR3 length is 14 residues. Germline V CDR1 and CDR2: SGHRS, YFSETQ. In DNA form, the CDR3 reads TGCGCCAGCGGCTTGGGACAGGGGTCCCGGGAGCAGTTCTTC. As protein: CASGLGQGSREQFF.

The chain links TRBV19 to TRBJ2-2; D is unclear. The CDR3 is 13 amino acids. Germline V lookup: CDR1 LNHDA, CDR2 SQIVND (reference sequence). V was cut by 3 bases and J by 1 base, with 3 bases left in between. The CDR3 nucleotides are TGTGCCAGTAGTATGGGGAACACCGGGGAGCTGTTTTTT. It yields the protein CASSMGNTGELFF.

This chain uses TRBV30 with TRBJ1-2, with a weak D call TRBD1 (6 bases). CDR1 is GTSNPN, CDR2 SVGIG, per germline (reference sequence). The CDR3 covers 14 residues. Trimming took off 5 bases at V and 6 bases at J, with 19 bases between the two ends. CDR3 sequence (DNA): TGTGCCTGGGGGGGGACATCAGTGGGGCATGGCTACACCTTC. Encoded protein: CAWGGTSVGHGYTF.

This clonotype was recorded once. The chain has TRBV12-3 or TRBV12-4 and TRBJ1-3, with TRBD1 matching 7 bases. J gave up 5 bases and V 6 bases, and 19 bases lay outside the gene matches. The CDR3 sequence is 18 residues long. CDR3 sequence: CASSSRDSSTSLRNTIYF. CDR3 DNA sequence: TGTGCCAGCAGCAGCCGGGACAGTTCAACTTCTCTGCGAAACACCATATATTTT.

The chain joins TRBV5-6 to TRBJ2-1, with D perhaps given as TRBD1 or TRBD2 (5 bases each). CDR1 and CDR2 (germline): SGHDT, YYEEEE. The V and J ends lost 4 bases and 2 bases respectively, with 13 bases between them. The CDR3 totals 15 residues. The CDR3 region is CASSQGPGPYNEQFF. The CDR3 bases are TGTGCCAGCAGCCAGGGACCGGGACCCTACAATGAGCAGTTCTTC.

This clonotype was recorded many times. The chain joins TRBV11-2 to TRBJ2-2, with 8 positions matching TRBD1. This CDR3 is built from 16 residues. Germline V lookup: CDR1 SGHAT, CDR2 FQNNGV. Trimming took 3 bases from V and 0 from J; bases not matched to a gene: 3. The DNA of the CDR3 is TGTGCCAGCAGCTTTATGACAGGGGCGAACACCGGGGAGCTGTTTTTT. Amino acid sequence: CASSFMTGANTGELFF.